This TCR beta chain was captured by sequencing in a study of blood T cell repertoires in COVID-19. Study summary: Some COVID-19 samples were acute and others convalescent; all came from the United States, Italy and Spain. T cells, B-cell-depleted T cells, or PBMCs provided the cDNA or gDNA that served as material.

V was pared by 9 bases and J by 7 bases, with 8 bases of the junction left unmatched. The germline V gene encodes CDR1 MNHNY and CDR2 SVGAGI (reference sequence). The CDR3 length is 12 residues. The method was immunoSEQ multiplex PCR; TCRdb's version includes in-frame clones alone and lacks a portion of them. The profile shows nearly 250,000 clones, approximately 82% of them singletons. A few counts support this clone. The sample taken for sequencing was peripheral blood. The chain has TRBV6-6 and TRBJ2-7, with TRBD1 identical over 8 bases. The sequence came from a woman older than 75 with acute or convalescent COVID-19. The CDR3: CASKDRVGEQYF. The CDR3 coding sequence is TGTGCCAGTAAGGACAGGGTGGGGGAGCAGTACTTC.